Reported below is one T cell receptor beta chain. This clonotype was detected a few times. It has no known antigen specificity. One base away there is no much larger clone; base qualities are not given. These data come from a study of post-analysis software for immune sequencing data (dated by TCRdb to the mid-2010s). Looking at the study overall: Recorded disease courses included relapsing-remitting, secondary progressive and progressive-relapsing multiple sclerosis, with some patients lacking subtype annotation. Patient repertoires were compared against ten to eleven previously published healthy control repertoires from donors aged roughly 6 to 26 years. A subset of samples was prepared in parallel using single-end sample barcoding, then pooled and co-amplified after Illumina adapter ligation.

Trimming removed 1 base from V and 2 bases from J, leaving 11 bases between the germline ends. The CDR3 holds 15 amino acids from the cysteine to the phenylalanine. Just the 45-base CDR3 DNA is kept, in frame starting at base 1. CDR1 is given as SGHTA and CDR2 as FQGNSA, both from the germline V gene. To demonstrate the VDJtools post-analysis software, TCR beta repertoires were profiled from the peripheral blood of 10 to 15 young patients with multiple sclerosis. The patients with multiple sclerosis were children and adolescents between roughly 6 and 15 years of age. The receptor library was made with PCR. Sequencing was performed on an Illumina HiSeq 2500. To reduce PCR and sequencing biases, unique molecular identifiers were incorporated into the TCR beta cDNA libraries. Roughly 500,000 cDNA molecules were obtained for every 1 to 10 million input T cells, so each molecule roughly corresponded to one T cell. The patient libraries were prepared and sequenced with the same protocol used for the earlier healthy control dataset. Samples belonging to the same batch were prepared together, multiplexed and sequenced on a shared HiSeq lane. As for the original processing: MIGEC was used to process the raw barcoded reads, and molecular identifier groups with only a single read were discarded before consensus assembly and CDR3 extraction. Clonotype tables were post-analysed with VDJtools, normalizing diversity by down-sampling all datasets to the smallest sample size. In repertoire overlap clustering, CDR3 amino acid sequences, but not nucleotide sequences, were matched to correct batch-related cross-sample contamination. TCRdb trimmed public reads at Q25 via fastp, called clones via MiXCR and kept in-frame beta chains. Rows merge per CDR3 protein into single entries with the most common DNA and genes. In this record, the V and J calls reflect TCRdb's handling and not the investigators' own analysis. The sample profile shows more than 500,000 distinct CDR3 sequences; around 31% of them were found once. The top ten clones comprise approximately 6% of the sample.

Study-wide conclusions, independent of this receptor: About five TRBV segments, including TRBV5-6, TRBV5-1 and TRBV20-1, were significantly more frequent in patients than controls. Compared with controls, multiple sclerosis patients had significantly lower normalized Chao1 diversity, a finding suggesting substantial peripheral T-cell clonal expansion. When samples were clustered directly using the F measure, samples prepared in the same batch co-clustered strongly, which prompted a batch-effect correction. The multiple sclerosis patient group was slightly younger than the control group.

This TCR derives from a girl under 18 with multiple sclerosis. The rearrangement combines TRBV7-2 with TRBJ1-1, with the D gene not confidently named. The sample consisted of blood. The bases are TGTGCCAGCAGCTTAGGTCTACAGTCTAACACTGAAGCTTTCTTT. It specifies CASSLGLQSNTEAFF.